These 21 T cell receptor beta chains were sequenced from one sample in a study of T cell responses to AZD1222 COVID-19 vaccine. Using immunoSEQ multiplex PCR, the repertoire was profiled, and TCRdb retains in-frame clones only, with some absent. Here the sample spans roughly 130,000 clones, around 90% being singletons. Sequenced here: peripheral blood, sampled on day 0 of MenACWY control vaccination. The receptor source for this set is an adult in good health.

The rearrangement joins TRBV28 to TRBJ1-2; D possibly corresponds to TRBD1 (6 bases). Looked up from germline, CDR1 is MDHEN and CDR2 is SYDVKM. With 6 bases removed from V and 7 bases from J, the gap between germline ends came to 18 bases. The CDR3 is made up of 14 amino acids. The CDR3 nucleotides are TGTGCCAGCAGGGTCAGGGGAGGGTTAGGTGGCTACACCTTC. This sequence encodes CASRVRGGLGGYTF.

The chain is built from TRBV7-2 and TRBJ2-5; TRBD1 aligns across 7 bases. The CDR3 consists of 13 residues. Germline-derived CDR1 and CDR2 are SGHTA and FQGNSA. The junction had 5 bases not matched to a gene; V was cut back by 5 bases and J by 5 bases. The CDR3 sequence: CASSPDRVETQYF. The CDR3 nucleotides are TGTGCCAGCAGCCCTGACAGGGTCGAGACCCAGTACTTC.

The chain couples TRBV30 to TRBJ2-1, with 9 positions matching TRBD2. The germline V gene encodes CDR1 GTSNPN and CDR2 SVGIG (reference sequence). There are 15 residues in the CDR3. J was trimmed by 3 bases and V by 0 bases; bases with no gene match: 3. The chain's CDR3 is CAWSVRSGSYNEQFF. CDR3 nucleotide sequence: TGTGCCTGGAGTGTACGTAGCGGGAGCTACAATGAGCAGTTCTTC.

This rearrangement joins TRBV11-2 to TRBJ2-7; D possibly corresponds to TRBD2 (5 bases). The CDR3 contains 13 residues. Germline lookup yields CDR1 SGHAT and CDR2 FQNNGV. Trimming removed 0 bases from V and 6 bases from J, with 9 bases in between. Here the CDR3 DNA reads TGTGCCAGCAGCTTAGAGGCTAGCTCCGAGCAGTACTTC. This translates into CASSLEASSEQYF. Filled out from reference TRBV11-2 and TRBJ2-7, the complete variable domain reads EAGVAQSPRYKIIEKRQSVAFWCNPISGHATLYWYQQILGQGPKLLIQFQNNGVVDDSQLPKDRFSAERLKGVDSTLKIQPAKLEDSAVYLCASSLEASSEQYFGPGTRLTVT.

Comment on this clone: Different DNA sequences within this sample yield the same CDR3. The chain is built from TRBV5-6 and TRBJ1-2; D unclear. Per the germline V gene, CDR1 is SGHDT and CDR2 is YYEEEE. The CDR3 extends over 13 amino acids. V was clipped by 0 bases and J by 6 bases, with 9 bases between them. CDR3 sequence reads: CASSLDRGHGYTF. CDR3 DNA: TGTGCCAGCAGCTTGGATCGCGGGCATGGCTACACCTTC.

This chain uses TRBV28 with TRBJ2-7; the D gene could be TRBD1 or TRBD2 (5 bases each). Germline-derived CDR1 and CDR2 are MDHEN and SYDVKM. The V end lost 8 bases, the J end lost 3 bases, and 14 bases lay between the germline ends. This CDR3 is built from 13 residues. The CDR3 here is CASQGPRGYEQYF. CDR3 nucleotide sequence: TGTGCCAGCCAGGGTCCACGGGGCTACGAGCAGTACTTC.

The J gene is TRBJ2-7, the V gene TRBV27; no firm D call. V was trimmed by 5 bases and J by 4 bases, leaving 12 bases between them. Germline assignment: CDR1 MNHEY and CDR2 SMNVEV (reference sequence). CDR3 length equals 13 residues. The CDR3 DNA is TGTGCCAGCAGTCCCCAGGACGGTTACGAGCAGTACTTC. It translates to CASSPQDGYEQYF.

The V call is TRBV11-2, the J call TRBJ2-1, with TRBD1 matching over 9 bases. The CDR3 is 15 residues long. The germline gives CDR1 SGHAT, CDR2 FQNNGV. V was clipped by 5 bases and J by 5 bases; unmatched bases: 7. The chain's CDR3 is CASSPRDRVHNEQFF. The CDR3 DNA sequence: TGTGCCAGCAGCCCCCGGGACAGGGTGCACAATGAGCAGTTCTTC.

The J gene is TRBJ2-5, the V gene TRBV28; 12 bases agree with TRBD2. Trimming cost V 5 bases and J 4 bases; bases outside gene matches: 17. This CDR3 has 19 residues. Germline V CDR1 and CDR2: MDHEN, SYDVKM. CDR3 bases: TGTGCCAGCAGTCCCCCCCGGAGGCTAGCGGGAGGGAGCGGAGAGACCCAGTACTTC. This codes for CASSPPRRLAGGSGETQYF.

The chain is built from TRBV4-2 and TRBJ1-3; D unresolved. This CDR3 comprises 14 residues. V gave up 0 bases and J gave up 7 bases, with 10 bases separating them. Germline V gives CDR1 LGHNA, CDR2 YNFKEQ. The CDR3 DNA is TGTGCCAGCAGCCAAGATTGGGTCGGGAACACCATATATTTT. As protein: CASSQDWVGNTIYF.

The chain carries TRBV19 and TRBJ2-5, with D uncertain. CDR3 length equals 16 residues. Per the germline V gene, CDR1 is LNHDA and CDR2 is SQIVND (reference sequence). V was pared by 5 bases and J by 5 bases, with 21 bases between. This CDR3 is CASSPRHASSIETQYF. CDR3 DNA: TGTGCCAGTAGTCCGAGACACGCTTCCTCAATCGAGACCCAGTACTTC.

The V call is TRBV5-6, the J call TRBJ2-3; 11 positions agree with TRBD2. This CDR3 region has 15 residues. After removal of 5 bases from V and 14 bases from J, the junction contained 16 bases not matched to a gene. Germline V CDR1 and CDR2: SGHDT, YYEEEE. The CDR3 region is CASSPGLAASRRLYF. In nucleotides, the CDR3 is TGTGCCAGCAGTCCGGGACTAGCGGCGTCCCGACGTTTGTATTTT.

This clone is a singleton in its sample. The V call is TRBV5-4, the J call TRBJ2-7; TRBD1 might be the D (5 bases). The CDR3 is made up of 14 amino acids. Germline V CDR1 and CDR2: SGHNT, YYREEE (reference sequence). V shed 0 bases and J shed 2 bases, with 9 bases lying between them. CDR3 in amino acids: CASSLGGAPYEQYF. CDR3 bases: TGTGCCAGCAGCTTGGGGGGCGCCCCCTACGAGCAGTACTTC.

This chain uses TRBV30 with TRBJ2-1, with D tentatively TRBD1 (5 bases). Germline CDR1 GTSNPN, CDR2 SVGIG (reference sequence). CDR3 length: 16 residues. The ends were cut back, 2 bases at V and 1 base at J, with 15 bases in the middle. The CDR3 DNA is TGTGCCTGGAGTTTCGGGTCAAGGGGTTCCTACAATGAGCAGTTCTTC. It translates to CAWSFGSRGSYNEQFF.

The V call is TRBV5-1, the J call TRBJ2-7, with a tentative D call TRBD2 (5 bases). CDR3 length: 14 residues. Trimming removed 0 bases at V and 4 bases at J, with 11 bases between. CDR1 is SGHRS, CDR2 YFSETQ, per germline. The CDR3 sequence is CASSLGGIAYEQYF. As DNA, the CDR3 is TGCGCCAGCAGCTTGGGAGGGATAGCTTACGAGCAGTACTTC.

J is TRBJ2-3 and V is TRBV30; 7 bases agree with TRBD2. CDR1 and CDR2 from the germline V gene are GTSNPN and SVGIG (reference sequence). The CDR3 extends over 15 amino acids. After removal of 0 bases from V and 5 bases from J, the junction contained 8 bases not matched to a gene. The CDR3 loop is CAWSVRGREKDTQYF. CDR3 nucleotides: TGTGCCTGGAGTGTAAGAGGGAGGGAAAAAGATACGCAGTATTTT.

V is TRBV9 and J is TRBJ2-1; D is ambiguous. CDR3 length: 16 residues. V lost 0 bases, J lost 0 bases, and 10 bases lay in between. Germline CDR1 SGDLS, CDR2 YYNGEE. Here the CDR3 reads CASSVGSDPSYNEQFF. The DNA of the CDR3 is TGTGCCAGCAGCGTAGGGTCGGACCCCTCCTACAATGAGCAGTTCTTC.

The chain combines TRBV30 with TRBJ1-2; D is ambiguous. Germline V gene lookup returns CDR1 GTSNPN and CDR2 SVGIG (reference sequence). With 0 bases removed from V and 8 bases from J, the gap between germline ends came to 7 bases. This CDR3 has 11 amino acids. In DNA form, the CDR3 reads TGTGCCTGGAGTGTAACGGCGGGCTACACCTTC. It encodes CAWSVTAGYTF.

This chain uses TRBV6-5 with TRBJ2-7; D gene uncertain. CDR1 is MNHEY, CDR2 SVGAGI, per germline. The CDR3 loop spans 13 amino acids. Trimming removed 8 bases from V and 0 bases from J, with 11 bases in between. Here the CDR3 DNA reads TGTGCCAGCTTGCAGGCCAGCTCCTACGAGCAGTACTTC. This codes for CASLQASSYEQYF.

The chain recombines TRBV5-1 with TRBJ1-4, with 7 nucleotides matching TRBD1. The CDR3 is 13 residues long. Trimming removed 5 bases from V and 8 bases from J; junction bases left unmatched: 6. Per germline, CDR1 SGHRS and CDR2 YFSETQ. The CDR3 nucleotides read TGCGCCAGCAGACCGACAGGGTGGGAAAAACTGTTTTTT. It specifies CASRPTGWEKLFF.

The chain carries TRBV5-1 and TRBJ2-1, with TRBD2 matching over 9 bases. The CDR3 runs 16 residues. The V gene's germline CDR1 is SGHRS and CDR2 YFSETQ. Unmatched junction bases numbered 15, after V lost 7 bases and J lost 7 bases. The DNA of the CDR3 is TGCGCCAGCTCAATGGGCGGACAGAGCGGGGGGAATGAGCAGTTCTTC. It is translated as CASSMGGQSGGNEQFF. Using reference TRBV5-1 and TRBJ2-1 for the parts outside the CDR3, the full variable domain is KAGVTQTPRYLIKTRGQQVTLSCSPISGHRSVSWYQQTPGQGLQFLFEYFSETQRNKGNFPGRFSGRQFSNSRSEMNVSTLELGDSALYLCASSMGGQSGGNEQFFGPGTRLTVL.